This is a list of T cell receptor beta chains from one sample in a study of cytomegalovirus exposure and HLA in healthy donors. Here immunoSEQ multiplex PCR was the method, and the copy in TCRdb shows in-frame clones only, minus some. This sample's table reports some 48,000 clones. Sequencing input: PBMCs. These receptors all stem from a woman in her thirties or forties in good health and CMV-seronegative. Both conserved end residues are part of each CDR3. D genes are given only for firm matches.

TGCGCCAGCAGCCAAGATGCTGCAGGGGATAATTCACCCCTCCACTTT,CASSQDAAGDNSPLHF,NA,TRBJ1-6,TRBV4-3
TGTGCCAGCAGTTACTCTACTAGGAGCTACGAGCAGTACTTC,CASSYSTRSYEQYF,NA,TRBJ2-7,TRBV6-5
TGTGCCAGCAGGACTAGACAGGGCGTCTCCGAGCAGTACTTC,CASRTRQGVSEQYF,NA,TRBJ2-7,TRBV6-1
TGTGCCAGCCAAGGACAGAAGACCGGGGAGCTGTTTTTT,CASQGQKTGELFF,NA,TRBJ2-2,TRBV6-5
TGTGCCTGGCTAGACGAGTCCTATGGCTACACCTTC,CAWLDESYGYTF,NA,TRBJ1-2,TRBV30
TGTGCCAGCAGCAATGCCGGGGTTCACGAGCAGTACTTC,CASSNAGVHEQYF,NA,TRBJ2-7,TRBV7-9
TGTGCCAGCAGCTTACAGGGTTATGGACGTAGGGGGGCCAACGTCCTGACTTTC,CASSLQGYGRRGANVLTF,NA,TRBJ2-6,TRBV11-3
TGTGCCAGCGGACAGGGTGGCAATCAGCCCCAGCATTTT,CASGQGGNQPQHF,TRBD1,TRBJ1-5,TRBV6-1
TGCGCCAGCATCCCCACAGGGGCCGGAAACACCATATATTTT,CASIPTGAGNTIYF,TRBD1,TRBJ1-3,TRBV4-3
TGTGCCAGTAACAGGGCCGGGACCGGAGACGAAGCTTTCTTT,CASNRAGTGDEAFF,NA,TRBJ1-1,TRBV19
TGTGCCAGCAGCTTACACGAGACAAATAATTCACCCCTCCACTTT,CASSLHETNNSPLHF,NA,TRBJ1-6,TRBV7-9
TGTGCCAGCAGCTTAGGCCCGGGGGGGGAGGAGCAGTACTTC,CASSLGPGGEEQYF,TRBD2,TRBJ2-7,TRBV7-8
TGTGCCACCAGTTTATTAGGGAGGTTCTCCACAGATACGCAGTATTTT,CATSLLGRFSTDTQYF,NA,TRBJ2-3,TRBV28
TGTGCCAGCAGCGCCGTAGCGGAGACTAGCACAGATACGCAGTATTTT,CASSAVAETSTDTQYF,NA,TRBJ2-3,TRBV9
TGTGCCAGCAGCTTGGCGAGGCACAAAGCTAACTATGGCTACACCTTC,CASSLARHKANYGYTF,NA,TRBJ1-2,TRBV5-4
TGTGCCAGCAGCGTAGCGGGGGGGATGGTAGATACGCAGTATTTT,CASSVAGGMVDTQYF,TRBD2,TRBJ2-3,TRBV9
TGTGCCAGCAGCTTAGAGCGGGGAAGGGCTAGCGGGCAAGACTACGAGCAGTACTTC,CASSLERGRASGQDYEQYF,TRBD2,TRBJ2-7,TRBV7-8
TGCGCCAGCAGCTTGCAGAACTCCTACGAGCAGTACTTC,CASSLQNSYEQYF,NA,TRBJ2-7,TRBV5-1
TGCGCCAGCAGCCAACCCAGGGGCCGGAATGAGCAGTTCTTC,CASSQPRGRNEQFF,NA,TRBJ2-1,TRBV4-1
TGTGCCAGCTGGGACAGGGGAACCCAAGAGACCCAGTACTTC,CASWDRGTQETQYF,TRBD1,TRBJ2-5,TRBV6-6
TGCGCCAGCAGCCAAGATCTGGGGACTATCTACGAGCAGTACTTC,CASSQDLGTIYEQYF,TRBD2,TRBJ2-7,TRBV4-1
TGTGCCAGCAGCCCCGGACAGGGGACCTCTGGAAACACCATATATTTT,CASSPGQGTSGNTIYF,TRBD1,TRBJ1-3,TRBV7-9
TGTGCCAGCAGCGTATCAGGGGGGAACACTGAAGCTTTCTTT,CASSVSGGNTEAFF,TRBD1,TRBJ1-1,TRBV9
TGTGCCAGTAGTAGGGGAAGGTTGCGGCAGGGGTACAATGAGCAGTTCTTC,CASSRGRLRQGYNEQFF,NA,TRBJ2-1,TRBV19
TGCGCCAGCAGCCCCTCCTGGAGTGCGAACACCGGGGAGCTGTTTTTT,CASSPSWSANTGELFF,NA,TRBJ2-2,TRBV5-1
TGCGCCAGCAGCCACGTGGGGCTAGCGGGAGGGCCGGGGCTCGAGCAGTACTTC,CASSHVGLAGGPGLEQYF,TRBD2,TRBJ2-7,TRBV4-1
TGTGCCAGCAGTGGCGTGGGCCCTGAAGCTTTCTTT,CASSGVGPEAFF,NA,TRBJ1-1,TRBV6-5
TGTGCCAGCAGCACCCTAGCGAACGAGCAGTACTTC,CASSTLANEQYF,NA,TRBJ2-7,TRBV7-9
TGTGCCAGCAGTCTATGGGGGGGGGAAGGAGAGACCCAGTACTTC,CASSLWGGEGETQYF,TRBD2,TRBJ2-5,TRBV27
TGTGCCAGCAGCCCTGGGGACAGGGGGGGCACTGAAGCTTTCTTT,CASSPGDRGGTEAFF,TRBD1,TRBJ1-1,TRBV7-8
TGTGCCAGTAAAGACGTGGCAGGGGGCCTGGGGCAGCCCCAGCATTTT,CASKDVAGGLGQPQHF,TRBD1,TRBJ1-5,TRBV19
TGCGCCAGCAGCCAAGAGGGTGGAGCTCGAGCCAAAAACATTCAGTACTTC,CASSQEGGARAKNIQYF,NA,TRBJ2-4,TRBV4-1
TGTGCCAGCAGCAAAGAACCCAGTAATAACTATGGCTACACCTTC,CASSKEPSNNYGYTF,NA,TRBJ1-2,TRBV21-1
TGCGCCAGCAGCCAAGATCGGTCCAGGGGCCTTACCGACAATGAGCAGTTCTTC,CASSQDRSRGLTDNEQFF,NA,TRBJ2-1,TRBV4-3
TGCGCCAGCAGCCAAGGGGGACAGGGGGTTGGAAACACCATATATTTT,CASSQGGQGVGNTIYF,TRBD1,TRBJ1-3,TRBV4-1
TGTGCCAGCAGCTTTGACTACGGCCGGGTGGATCAGCCCCAGCATTTT,CASSFDYGRVDQPQHF,NA,TRBJ1-5,TRBV5-8
TGCGCCAGCAGCTTGTCAGGGGGGTCCTACGAGCAGTACTTC,CASSLSGGSYEQYF,NA,TRBJ2-7,TRBV5-1
TGTGCCAGCAGTTCTGGAAGGGACAGGACTAACTATGGCTACACCTTC,CASSSGRDRTNYGYTF,TRBD1,TRBJ1-2,TRBV6-6
TGTGCCATCAGTGAGCCGGGAACTAATCAGCCCCAGCATTTT,CAISEPGTNQPQHF,NA,TRBJ1-5,TRBV10-3
TGTGCCAGTAGAGAGCAGAACACTGAAGCTTTCTTT,CASREQNTEAFF,NA,TRBJ1-1,TRBV7-2
TGTGCCAGCAGCTTAGTTGCGGGGCATGTACTGGATGAGCAGTTCTTC,CASSLVAGHVLDEQFF,NA,TRBJ2-1,TRBV7-8
TGTGCCAGCAGTGCACAGACAGGGGGACCCTACAATGAGCAGTTCTTC,CASSAQTGGPYNEQFF,TRBD1,TRBJ2-1,TRBV6-1
TGTGCCAGCAGCCTCGGGACAGGAGCCCTCTATGGCTACACCTTC,CASSLGTGALYGYTF,TRBD1,TRBJ1-2,TRBV5-6
TGTGCCAGCAGCAGGGGGATTGGTGGAAACACCATATATTTT,CASSRGIGGNTIYF,TRBD1,TRBJ1-3,TRBV6-5
TGTGCCAGCAGCGTGACAGAGATGAACACTGAAGCTTTCTTT,CASSVTEMNTEAFF,NA,TRBJ1-1,TRBV7-9
TGTGCCAGCAGTAATCCGGGACTAGTGCCCTACGAGCAGTACTTC,CASSNPGLVPYEQYF,TRBD2,TRBJ2-7,TRBV6-5
TGTGCCAGCAGCGTAGGAATTGGGCCCACGTTGACCCAGTACTTC,CASSVGIGPTLTQYF,NA,TRBJ2-5,TRBV9
TGTGCCAGCAGCTACGGCGGGCTTGAAGCTTTCTTT,CASSYGGLEAFF,NA,TRBJ1-1,TRBV5-6
TGTGCCAGCAGCTTGGGGACTAGCGGGGGGGACAATGAGCAGTTCTTC,CASSLGTSGGDNEQFF,TRBD2,TRBJ2-1,TRBV5-4
TGTGCCAGCAGCTTCGGGGGAGATACGCAGTATTTT,CASSFGGDTQYF,NA,TRBJ2-3,TRBV7-2
TGCGCCAGCTTTAGGAGGCTAGCGGGAAATGCCAAAAACATTCAGTACTTC,CASFRRLAGNAKNIQYF,TRBD2,TRBJ2-4,TRBV4-1
TGTGCCAGCAGCTTAACGACAGGGGGCCTTACCTACGAGCAGTACTTC,CASSLTTGGLTYEQYF,TRBD1,TRBJ2-7,TRBV7-2
TGTGCCAGCAGCGGACAGGGCCTTATCTGGGCCCAGTACTTC,CASSGQGLIWAQYF,TRBD1,TRBJ2-5,TRBV28